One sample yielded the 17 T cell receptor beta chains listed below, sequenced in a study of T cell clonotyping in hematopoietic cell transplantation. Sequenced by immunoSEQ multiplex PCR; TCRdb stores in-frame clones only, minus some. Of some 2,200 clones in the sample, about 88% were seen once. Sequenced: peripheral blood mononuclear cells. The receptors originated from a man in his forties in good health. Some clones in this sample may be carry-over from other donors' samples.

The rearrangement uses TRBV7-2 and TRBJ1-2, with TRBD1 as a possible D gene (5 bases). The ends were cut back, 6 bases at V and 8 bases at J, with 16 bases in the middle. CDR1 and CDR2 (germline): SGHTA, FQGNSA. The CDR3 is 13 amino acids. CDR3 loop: CASSAAIWDGYTF. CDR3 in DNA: TGTGCCAGCAGTGCTGCGATCTGGGACGGCTACACCTTC.

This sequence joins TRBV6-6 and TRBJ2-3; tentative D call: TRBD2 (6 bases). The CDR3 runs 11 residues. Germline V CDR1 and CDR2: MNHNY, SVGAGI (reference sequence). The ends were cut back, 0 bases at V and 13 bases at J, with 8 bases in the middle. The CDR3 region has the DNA TGTGCCAGCAGTTACTCCGGAGGGGAGTATTTT. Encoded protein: CASSYSGGEYF.

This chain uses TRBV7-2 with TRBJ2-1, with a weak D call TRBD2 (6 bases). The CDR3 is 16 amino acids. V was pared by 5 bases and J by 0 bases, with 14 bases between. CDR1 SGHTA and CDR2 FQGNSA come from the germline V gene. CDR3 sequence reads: CASSPWFSGSYNEQFF. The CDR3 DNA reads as TGTGCCAGCAGCCCCTGGTTTAGCGGCTCCTACAATGAGCAGTTCTTC.

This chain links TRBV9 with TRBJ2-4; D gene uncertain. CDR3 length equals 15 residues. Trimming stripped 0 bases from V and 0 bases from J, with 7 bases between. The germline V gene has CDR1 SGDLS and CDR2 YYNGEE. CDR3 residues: CASSVGPVAKNIQYF. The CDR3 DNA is TGTGCCAGCAGCGTAGGCCCCGTAGCCAAAAACATTCAGTACTTC.

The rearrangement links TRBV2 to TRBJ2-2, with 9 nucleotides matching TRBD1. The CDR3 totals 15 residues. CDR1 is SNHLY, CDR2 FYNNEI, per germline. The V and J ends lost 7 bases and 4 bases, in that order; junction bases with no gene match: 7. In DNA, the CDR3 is TGTGCCAGCAACCCGGGACAGGGTGGCACCGGGGAGCTGTTTTTT. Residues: CASNPGQGGTGELFF.

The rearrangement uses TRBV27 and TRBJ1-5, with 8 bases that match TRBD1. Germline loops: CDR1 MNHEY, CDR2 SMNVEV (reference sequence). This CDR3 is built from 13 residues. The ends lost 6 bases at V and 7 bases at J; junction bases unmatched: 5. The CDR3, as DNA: TGTGCCAGCAGCCAGGGGGCTAGACAGCCCCAGCATTTT. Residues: CASSQGARQPQHF.

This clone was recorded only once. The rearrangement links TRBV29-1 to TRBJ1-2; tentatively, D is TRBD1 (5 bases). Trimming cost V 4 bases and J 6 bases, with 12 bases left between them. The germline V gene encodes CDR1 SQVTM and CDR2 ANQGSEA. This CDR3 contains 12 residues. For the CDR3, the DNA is TGCAGCGTTGTCGGTCAGGGAAATGGCTACACCTTC. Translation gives CSVVGQGNGYTF.

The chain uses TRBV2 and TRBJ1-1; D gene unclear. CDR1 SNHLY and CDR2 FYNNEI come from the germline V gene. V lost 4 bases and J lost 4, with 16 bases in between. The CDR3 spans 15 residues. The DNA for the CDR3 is TGTGCCAGCAGTGTAACAGCTACTGGAAGCACTGAAGCTTTCTTT. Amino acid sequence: CASSVTATGSTEAFF.

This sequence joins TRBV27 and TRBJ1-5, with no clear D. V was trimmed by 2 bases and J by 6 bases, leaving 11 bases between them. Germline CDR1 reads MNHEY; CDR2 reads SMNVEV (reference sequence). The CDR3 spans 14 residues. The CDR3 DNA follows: TGTGCCAGCAGTTTAAACGGGTTTCGTCAGCCCCAGCATTTT. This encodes CASSLNGFRQPQHF.

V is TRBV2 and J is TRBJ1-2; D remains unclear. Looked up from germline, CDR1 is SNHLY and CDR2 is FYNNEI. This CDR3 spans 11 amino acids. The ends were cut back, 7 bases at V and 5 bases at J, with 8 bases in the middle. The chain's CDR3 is CASMLGYGYTF. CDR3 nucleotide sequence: TGTGCCAGCATGTTAGGATATGGCTACACCTTC.

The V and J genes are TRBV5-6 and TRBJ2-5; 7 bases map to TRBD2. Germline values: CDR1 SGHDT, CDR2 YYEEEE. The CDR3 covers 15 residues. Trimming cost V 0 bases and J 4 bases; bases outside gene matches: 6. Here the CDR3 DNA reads TGTGCCAGCAGCTTGGAGCGGGGCGGGGTAGAGACCCAGTACTTC. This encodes CASSLERGGVETQYF.

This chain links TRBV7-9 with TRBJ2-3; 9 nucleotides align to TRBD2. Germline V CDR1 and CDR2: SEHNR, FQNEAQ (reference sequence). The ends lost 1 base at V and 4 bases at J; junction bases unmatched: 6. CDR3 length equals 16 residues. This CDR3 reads CASSLERGGVADTQYF. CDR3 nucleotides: TGTGCCAGCAGCTTAGAACGCGGGGGGGTTGCAGATACGCAGTATTTT.

The CDR3 bases are TGCGCCAGCGCCGACCCTAGCGGGGGGCCGAATACGCAGTATTTT. This encodes CASADPSGGPNTQYF. The chain recombines TRBV5-1 with TRBJ2-3; 11 bases agree with TRBD2. V shed 7 bases, J shed 7 bases, and the junction held 11 bases outside the gene matches. CDR1 SGHRS and CDR2 YFSETQ come from the germline V gene. This CDR3 region has 15 residues.

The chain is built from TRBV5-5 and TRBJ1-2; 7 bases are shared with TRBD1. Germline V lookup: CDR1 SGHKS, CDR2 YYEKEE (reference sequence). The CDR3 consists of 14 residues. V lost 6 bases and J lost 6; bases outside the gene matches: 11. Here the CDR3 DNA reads TGTGCCAGCACTCCTTACAGGGGTACGGATGGCTACACCTTC. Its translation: CASTPYRGTDGYTF.

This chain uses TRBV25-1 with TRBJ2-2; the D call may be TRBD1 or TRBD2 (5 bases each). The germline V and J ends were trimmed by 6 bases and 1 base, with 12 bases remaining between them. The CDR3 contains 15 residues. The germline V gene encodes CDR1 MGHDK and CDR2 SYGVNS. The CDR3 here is CASRYGTLNTGELFF. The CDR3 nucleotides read TGTGCCAGCAGGTACGGGACCTTGAACACCGGGGAGCTGTTTTTT.

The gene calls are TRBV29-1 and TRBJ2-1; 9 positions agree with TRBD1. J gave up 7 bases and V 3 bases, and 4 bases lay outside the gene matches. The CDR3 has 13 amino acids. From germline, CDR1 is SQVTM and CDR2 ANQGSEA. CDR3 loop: CSVEGQGLNEQFF. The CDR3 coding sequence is TGCAGCGTTGAGGGACAGGGTTTGAATGAGCAGTTCTTC.

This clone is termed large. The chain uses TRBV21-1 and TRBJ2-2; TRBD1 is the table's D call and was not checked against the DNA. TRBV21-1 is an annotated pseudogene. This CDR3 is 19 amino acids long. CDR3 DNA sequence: TGTGCCAGCAGCTTTCTTAAAAACGACAGGGGGCGACGCACCGGGGAGCTGTTTTTT. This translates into CASSFLKNDRGRRTGELFF.